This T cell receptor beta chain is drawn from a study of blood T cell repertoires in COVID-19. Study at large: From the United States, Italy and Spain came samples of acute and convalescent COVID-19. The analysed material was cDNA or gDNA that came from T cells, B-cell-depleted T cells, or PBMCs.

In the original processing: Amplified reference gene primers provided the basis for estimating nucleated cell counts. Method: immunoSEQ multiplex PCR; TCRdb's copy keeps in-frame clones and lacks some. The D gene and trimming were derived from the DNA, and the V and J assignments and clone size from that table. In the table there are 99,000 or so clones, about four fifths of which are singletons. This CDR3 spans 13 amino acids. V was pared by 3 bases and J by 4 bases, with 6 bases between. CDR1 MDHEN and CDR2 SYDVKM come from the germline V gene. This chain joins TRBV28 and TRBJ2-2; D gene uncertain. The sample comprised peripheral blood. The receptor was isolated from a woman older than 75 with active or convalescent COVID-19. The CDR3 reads CASSFRSTGELFF. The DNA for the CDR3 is TGTGCCAGCAGTTTTCGGAGCACCGGGGAGCTGTTTTTT.